This TCR beta chain is drawn from a study of neoadjuvant nivolumab and ipilimumab in lung cancer (dated by TCRdb to about 2020). Background for the entire study: Nivolumab was administered intravenously at 3 mg/kg on days 1, 15 and 29, and in the combination arm ipilimumab 1 mg/kg was added on day 1 only. Of the 40 to 45 patients with operable NSCLC treated in the trial, around 23 were randomized to nivolumab monotherapy and around 20 to nivolumab plus ipilimumab. The study compared TCR repertoires in pretherapy (baseline) peripheral blood with TCR repertoires in tumors resected at surgery following neoadjuvant immune checkpoint blockade. Matched pretherapy and resected tumor pairs were analyzed for seven patients, of whom four received nivolumab and three received nivolumab plus ipilimumab. The primary endpoint of the trial was the rate of major pathologic response (MPR) in the intention-to-treat population of each study arm.

The library was prepared using the immunoSEQ multiplex PCR assay. On the study's bioinformatics: Repertoires were summarized by richness and clonality, and significantly expanded and contracted clones were identified between pre- and post-therapy samples. Held by TCRdb, this immuneACCESS table contains in-frame sequences only and omits some clones. Under half of the omission traces to an unresolved V gene where checked; the cause of the rest is unknown. V and J calls and clone size are as listed in that table; D and trimming were resolved from the DNA. This sample comprises about 38,000 clones, about 91% of them detected only once. The ten top clones hold roughly 3.3% of the sample. Measured from the cysteine to the phenylalanine, the CDR3 is 16 residues long. Just the 48-base CDR3 DNA is kept, in frame starting at base 1. Via the germline V gene, CDR1 is MGHDK and CDR2 SYGVNS. V and J are trimmed by 3 bases and 3 bases, and the gene matches miss 10 bases of the junction.

Beyond this particular receptor, the publication reports: A small number of samples underwent TCR sequencing. No significant correlation was found between TCR clonality and pathologic tumor regression, and only one major-pathologic-response sample was available for the clonality analysis. TCR richness and clonality were greater in resected tumors than in tumor-adjacent uninvolved lung, and increases were seen in more dual-therapy-treated tumors. Tumor T-cell richness and clonality rose from pretherapy to surgery in three of three dual-therapy tumors but in only two of four nivolumab-treated tumors. A positive correlation was observed between pretherapy blood TCR richness and richness in tumors resected after neoadjuvant therapy (Spearman R ~ 0.82).

On this clone: The antigen it recognizes is unknown. No much larger clone is present one base from it, and per-base qualities are unavailable.

This specimen's time point label, per the study, means: pretherapy, before neoadjuvant immune checkpoint inhibitors. The samples were obtained from NEOSTAR, a phase 2 randomized trial that tested neoadjuvant nivolumab or nivolumab plus ipilimumab, followed by surgery, in operable NSCLC. The V and J segments used are TRBV25-1 and TRBJ2-7; 8 junctional bases match TRBD1. The sample here was peripheral blood, taken before neoadjuvant nivolumab, alone or with ipilimumab. The receptor was isolated from an adult with non-small cell lung cancer. This receptor carries the CDR3 CASSDPGQGRSYEQYF. The sequence in DNA is TGTGCCAGCAGTGACCCCGGACAGGGAAGAAGCTACGAGCAGTACTTC.